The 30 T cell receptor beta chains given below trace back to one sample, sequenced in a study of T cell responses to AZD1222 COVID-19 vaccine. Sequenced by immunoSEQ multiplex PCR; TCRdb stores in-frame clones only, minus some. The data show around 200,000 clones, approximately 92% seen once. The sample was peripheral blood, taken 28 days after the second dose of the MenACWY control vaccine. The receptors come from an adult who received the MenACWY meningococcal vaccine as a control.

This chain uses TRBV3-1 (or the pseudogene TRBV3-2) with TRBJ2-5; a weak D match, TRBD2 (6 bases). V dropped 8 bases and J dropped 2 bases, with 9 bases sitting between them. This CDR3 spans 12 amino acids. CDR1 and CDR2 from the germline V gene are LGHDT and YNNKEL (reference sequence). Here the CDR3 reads CASGGRQETQYF. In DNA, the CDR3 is TGTGCCAGCGGGGGGAGACAAGAGACCCAGTACTTC.

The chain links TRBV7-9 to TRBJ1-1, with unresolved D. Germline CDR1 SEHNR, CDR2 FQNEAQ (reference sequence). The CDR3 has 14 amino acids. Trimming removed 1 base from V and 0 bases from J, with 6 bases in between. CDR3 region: CASSLGALNTEAFF. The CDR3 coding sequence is TGTGCCAGCAGCTTAGGTGCCTTGAACACTGAAGCTTTCTTT.

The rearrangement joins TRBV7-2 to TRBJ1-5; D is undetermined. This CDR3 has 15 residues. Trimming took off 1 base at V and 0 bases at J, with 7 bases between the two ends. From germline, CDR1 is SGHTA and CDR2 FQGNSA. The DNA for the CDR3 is TGTGCCAGCAGCTTAGGGATGGATAGCAATCAGCCCCAGCATTTT. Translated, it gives CASSLGMDSNQPQHF.

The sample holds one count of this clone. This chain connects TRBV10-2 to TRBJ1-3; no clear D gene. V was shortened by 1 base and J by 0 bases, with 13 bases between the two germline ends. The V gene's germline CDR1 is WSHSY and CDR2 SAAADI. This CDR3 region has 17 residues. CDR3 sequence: CASSEWAFSTSGNTIYF. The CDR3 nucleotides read TGCGCCAGCAGTGAGTGGGCCTTCTCCACCTCTGGAAACACCATATATTTT.

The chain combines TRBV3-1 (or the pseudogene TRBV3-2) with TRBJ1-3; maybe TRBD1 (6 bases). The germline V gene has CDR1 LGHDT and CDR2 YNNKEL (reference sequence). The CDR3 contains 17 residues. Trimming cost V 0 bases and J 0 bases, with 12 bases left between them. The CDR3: CASSQEGGLLSGNTIYF. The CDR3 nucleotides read TGTGCCAGCAGCCAAGAAGGGGGACTCCTCTCTGGAAACACCATATATTTT.

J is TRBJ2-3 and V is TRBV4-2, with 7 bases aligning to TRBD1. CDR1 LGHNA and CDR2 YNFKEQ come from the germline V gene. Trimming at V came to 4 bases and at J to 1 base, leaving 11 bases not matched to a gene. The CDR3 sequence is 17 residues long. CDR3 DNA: TGTGCCAGCAGCCGCGGTGACCGGGACAGCCGCACAGATACGCAGTATTTT. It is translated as CASSRGDRDSRTDTQYF.

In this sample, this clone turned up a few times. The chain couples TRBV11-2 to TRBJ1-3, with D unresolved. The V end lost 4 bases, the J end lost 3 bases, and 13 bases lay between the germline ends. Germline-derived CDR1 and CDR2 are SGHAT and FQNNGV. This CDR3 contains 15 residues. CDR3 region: CASSSLSGYGNTIYF. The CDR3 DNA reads TGTGCCAGCAGCTCCCTAAGCGGGTATGGAAACACCATATATTTT. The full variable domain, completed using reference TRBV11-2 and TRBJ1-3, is EAGVAQSPRYKIIEKRQSVAFWCNPISGHATLYWYQQILGQGPKLLIQFQNNGVVDDSQLPKDRFSAERLKGVDSTLKIQPAKLEDSAVYLCASSSLSGYGNTIYFGEGSWLTVV.

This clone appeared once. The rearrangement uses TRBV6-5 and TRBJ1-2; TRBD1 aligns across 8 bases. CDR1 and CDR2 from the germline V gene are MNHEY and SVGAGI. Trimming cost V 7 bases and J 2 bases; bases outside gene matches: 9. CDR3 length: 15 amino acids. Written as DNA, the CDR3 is TGTGCCAGCACCTTAGGACAGGGTGAGAACTATGGCTACACCTTC. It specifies CASTLGQGENYGYTF.

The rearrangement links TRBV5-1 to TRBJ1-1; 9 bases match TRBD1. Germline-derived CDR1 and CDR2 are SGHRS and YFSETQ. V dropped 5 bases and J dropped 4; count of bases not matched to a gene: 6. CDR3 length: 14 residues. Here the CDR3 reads CASSSQGAITEAFF. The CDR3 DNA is TGCGCCAGCAGTTCACAGGGGGCAATCACTGAAGCTTTCTTT.

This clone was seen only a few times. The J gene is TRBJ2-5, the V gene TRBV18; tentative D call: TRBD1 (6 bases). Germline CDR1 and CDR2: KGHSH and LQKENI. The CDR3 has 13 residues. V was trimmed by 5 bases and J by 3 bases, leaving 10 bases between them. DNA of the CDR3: TGTGCCAGCTCATCAGGACAGAAAGAGACCCAGTACTTC. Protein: CASSSGQKETQYF.

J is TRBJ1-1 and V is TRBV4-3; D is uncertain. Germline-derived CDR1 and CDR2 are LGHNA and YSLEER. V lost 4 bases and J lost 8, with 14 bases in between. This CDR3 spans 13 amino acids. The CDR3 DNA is TGCGCCAGCAGCCCAAAGTTCGGAGACGAAGCTTTCTTT. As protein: CASSPKFGDEAFF.

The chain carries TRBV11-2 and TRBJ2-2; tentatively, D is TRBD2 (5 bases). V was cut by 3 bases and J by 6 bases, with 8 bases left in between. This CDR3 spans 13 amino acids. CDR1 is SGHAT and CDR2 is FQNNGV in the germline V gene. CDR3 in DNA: TGTGCCAGCAGCTTCATGCGGGCCGGGGAGCTGTTTTTT. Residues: CASSFMRAGELFF.

Here the CDR3 reads CASSRGEIDEQFF. The CDR3 DNA reads as TGTGCCAGCAGCAGGGGGGAGATCGATGAGCAGTTCTTC. This chain uses TRBV11-3 with TRBJ2-1; D might be TRBD1 or TRBD2, each matching 6 bases. V lost 5 bases and J 8 bases, leaving 13 bases between the germline ends. Germline CDR1 SGHNT, CDR2 YENEEA. There are 13 residues in the CDR3. Full variable domain (outside the CDR3, taken from reference TRBV11-3 and TRBJ2-1): EAGVVQSPRYKIIEKKQPVAFWCNPISGHNTLYWYLQNLGQGPELLIRYENEEAVDDSQLPKDRFSAERLKGVDSTLKIQPAELGDSAVYLCASSRGEIDEQFFGPGTRLTVL.

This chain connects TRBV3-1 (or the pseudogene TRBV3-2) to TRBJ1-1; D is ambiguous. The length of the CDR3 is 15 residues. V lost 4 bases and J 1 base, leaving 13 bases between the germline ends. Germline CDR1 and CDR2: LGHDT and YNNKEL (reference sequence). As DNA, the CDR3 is TGTGCCAGCAGCCCGACGCTAAATGAGAACACTGAAGCTTTCTTT. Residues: CASSPTLNENTEAFF.

CDR3 in DNA: TGTGCCAGCAGTTTGGGAGGTCCCCCAGCGGGAAACACCATATATTTT. Protein sequence: CASSLGGPPAGNTIYF. The chain is built from TRBV28 and TRBJ1-3; D unresolved. CDR1 is MDHEN, CDR2 SYDVKM, per germline. This CDR3 spans 16 amino acids. V was cut by 3 bases and J by 4 bases, with 16 bases left in between.

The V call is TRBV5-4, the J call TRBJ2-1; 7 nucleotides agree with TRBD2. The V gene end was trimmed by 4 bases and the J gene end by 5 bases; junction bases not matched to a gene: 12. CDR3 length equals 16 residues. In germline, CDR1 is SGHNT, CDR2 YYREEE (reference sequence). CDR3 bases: TGTGCCAGCAGCCCCGGTGGGGCTAGCGGCCACAATGAGCAGTTCTTC. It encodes CASSPGGASGHNEQFF.

The CDR3, as DNA: TGCGCCAGCAGTCCCGGCGGGACAGGGACTCACAATGAGCAGTTCTTC. Translated, it gives CASSPGGTGTHNEQFF. The V and J genes are TRBV5-1 and TRBJ2-1; TRBD1 aligns across 9 bases. Per the germline V gene, CDR1 is SGHRS and CDR2 is YFSETQ. The trim removed 5 bases at V and 5 bases at J, leaving 11 bases unmatched. There are 16 residues in the CDR3.

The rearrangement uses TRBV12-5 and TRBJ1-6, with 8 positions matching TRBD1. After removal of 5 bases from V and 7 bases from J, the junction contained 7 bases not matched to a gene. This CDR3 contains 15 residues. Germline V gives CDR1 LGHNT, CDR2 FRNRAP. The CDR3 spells CASGPSGGQNSPLHF. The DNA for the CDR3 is TGTGCTAGTGGTCCGTCAGGGGGCCAGAATTCACCCCTCCACTTT. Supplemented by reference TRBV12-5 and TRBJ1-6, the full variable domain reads DARVTQTPRHKVTEMGQEVTMRCQPILGHNTVFWYRQTMMQGLELLAYFRNRAPLDDSGMPKDRFSAEMPDATLATLKIQPSEPRDSAVYFCASGPSGGQNSPLHFGNGTRLTVT.

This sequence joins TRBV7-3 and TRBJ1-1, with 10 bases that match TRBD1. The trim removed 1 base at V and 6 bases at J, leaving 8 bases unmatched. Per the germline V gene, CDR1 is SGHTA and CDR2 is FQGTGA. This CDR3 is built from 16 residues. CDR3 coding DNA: TGTGCCAGCAGCTTAAGGTCCGGGACAGGGGCGGCTGAAGCTTTCTTT. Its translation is CASSLRSGTGAAEAFF.

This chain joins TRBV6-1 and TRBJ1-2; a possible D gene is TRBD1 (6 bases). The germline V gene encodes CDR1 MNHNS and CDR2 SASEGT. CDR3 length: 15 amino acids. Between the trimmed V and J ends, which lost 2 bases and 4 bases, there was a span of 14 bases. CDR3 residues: CASSEQGLVVYGYTF. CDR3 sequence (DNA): TGTGCCAGCAGTGAACAGGGGTTAGTAGTCTATGGCTACACCTTC.

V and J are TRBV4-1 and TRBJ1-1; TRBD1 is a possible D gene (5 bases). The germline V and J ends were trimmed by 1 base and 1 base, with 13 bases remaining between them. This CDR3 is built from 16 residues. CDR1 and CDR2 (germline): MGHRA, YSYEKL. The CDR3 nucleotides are TGCGCCAGCAGCCAAGCGGGGGGAGTCCGGAACACTGAAGCTTTCTTT. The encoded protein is CASSQAGGVRNTEAFF.

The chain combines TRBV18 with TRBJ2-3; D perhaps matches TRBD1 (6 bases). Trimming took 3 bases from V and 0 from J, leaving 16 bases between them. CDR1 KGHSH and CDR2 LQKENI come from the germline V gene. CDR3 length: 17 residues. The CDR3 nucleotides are TGTGCCAGCTCACCTATAGGACAGACTACTAGCACAGATACGCAGTATTTT. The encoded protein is CASSPIGQTTSTDTQYF.

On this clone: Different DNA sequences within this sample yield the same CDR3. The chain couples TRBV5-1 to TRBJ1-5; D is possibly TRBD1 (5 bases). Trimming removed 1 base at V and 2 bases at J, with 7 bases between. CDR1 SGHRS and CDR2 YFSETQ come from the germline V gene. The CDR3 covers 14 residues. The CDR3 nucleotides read TGCGCCAGCAGCTTGTTGGGGGGCAATCAGCCCCAGCATTTT. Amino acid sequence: CASSLLGGNQPQHF.

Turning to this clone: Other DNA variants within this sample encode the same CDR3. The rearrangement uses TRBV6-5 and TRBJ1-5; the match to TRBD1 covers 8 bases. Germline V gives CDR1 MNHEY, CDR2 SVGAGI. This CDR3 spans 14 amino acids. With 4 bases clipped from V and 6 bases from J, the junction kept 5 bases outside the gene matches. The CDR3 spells CASSFGQGGQPQHF. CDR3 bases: TGTGCCAGCAGTTTCGGACAGGGCGGTCAGCCCCAGCATTTT.

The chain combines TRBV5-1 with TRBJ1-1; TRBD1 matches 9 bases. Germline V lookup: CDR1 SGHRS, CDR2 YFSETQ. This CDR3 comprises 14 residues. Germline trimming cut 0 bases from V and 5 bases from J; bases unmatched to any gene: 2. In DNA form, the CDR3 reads TGCGCCAGCAGCTTGGAGGGACAGGGAACTGAAGCTTTCTTT. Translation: CASSLEGQGTEAFF. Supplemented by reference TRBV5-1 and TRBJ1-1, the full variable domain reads KAGVTQTPRYLIKTRGQQVTLSCSPISGHRSVSWYQQTPGQGLQFLFEYFSETQRNKGNFPGRFSGRQFSNSRSEMNVSTLELGDSALYLCASSLEGQGTEAFFGQGTRLTVV.

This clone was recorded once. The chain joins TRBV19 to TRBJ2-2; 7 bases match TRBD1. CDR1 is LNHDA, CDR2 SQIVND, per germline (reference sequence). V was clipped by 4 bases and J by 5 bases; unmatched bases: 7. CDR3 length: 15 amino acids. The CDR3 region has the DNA TGTGCCAGTAGTACCGGGACAGTACGGACCGGGGAGCTGTTTTTT. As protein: CASSTGTVRTGELFF.

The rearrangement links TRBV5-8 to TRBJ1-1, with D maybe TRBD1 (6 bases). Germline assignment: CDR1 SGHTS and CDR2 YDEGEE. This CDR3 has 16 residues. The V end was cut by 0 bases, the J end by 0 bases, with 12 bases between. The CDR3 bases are TGTGCCAGCAGCTTGGTACAGGGTGGCGTGAACACTGAAGCTTTCTTT. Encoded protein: CASSLVQGGVNTEAFF.

The CDR3 region is CASSRAGQGAVGYTF. CDR3 bases: TGTGCCAGCAGTCGTGCGGGACAGGGGGCGGTAGGCTACACCTTC. V is TRBV7-9 and J is TRBJ1-2; 12 bases are shared with TRBD1. V was pared by 6 bases and J by 8 bases, with 10 bases of the junction left unmatched. The V gene's germline CDR1 is SEHNR and CDR2 FQNEAQ (reference sequence). CDR3 length equals 15 residues.

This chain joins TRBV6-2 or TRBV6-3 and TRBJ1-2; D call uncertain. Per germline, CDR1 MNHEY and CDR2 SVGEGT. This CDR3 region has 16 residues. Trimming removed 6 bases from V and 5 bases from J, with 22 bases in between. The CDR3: CASSPKSLRAHYGYTF. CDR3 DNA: TGTGCCAGCAGCCCTAAGAGTCTTCGGGCACATTATGGCTACACCTTC.

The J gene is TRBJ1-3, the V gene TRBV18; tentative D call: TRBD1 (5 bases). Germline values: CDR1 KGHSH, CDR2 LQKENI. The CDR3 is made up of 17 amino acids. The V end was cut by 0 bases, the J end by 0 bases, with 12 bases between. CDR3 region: CASSPPLMTASGNTIYF. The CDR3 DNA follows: TGTGCCAGCTCACCACCCCTCATGACAGCCTCTGGAAACACCATATATTTT.